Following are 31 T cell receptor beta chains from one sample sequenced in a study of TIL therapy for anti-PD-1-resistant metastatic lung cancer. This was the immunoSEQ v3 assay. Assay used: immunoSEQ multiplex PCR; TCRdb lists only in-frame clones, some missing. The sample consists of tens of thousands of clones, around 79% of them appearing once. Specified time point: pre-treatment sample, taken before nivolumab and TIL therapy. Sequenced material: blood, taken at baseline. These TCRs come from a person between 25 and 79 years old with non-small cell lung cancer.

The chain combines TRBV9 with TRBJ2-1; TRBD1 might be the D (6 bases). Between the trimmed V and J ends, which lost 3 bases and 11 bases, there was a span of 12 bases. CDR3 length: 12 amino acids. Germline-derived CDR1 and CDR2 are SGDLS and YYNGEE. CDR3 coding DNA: TGTGCCAGCAGCGCGACCGGGGACAAGCAGTTCTTC. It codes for CASSATGDKQFF.

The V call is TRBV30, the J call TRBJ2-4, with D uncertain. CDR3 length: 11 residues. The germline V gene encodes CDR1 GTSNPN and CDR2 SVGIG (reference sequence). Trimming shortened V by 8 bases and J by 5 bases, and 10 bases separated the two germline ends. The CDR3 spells CAGVVENIQYF. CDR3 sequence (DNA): TGTGCCGGGGTGGTGGAAAACATTCAGTACTTC.

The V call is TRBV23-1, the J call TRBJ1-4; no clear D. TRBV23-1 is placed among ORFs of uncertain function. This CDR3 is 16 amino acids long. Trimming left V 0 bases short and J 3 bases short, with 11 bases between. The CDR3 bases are TGCGCCAGCAGTCAATCCCCCGGGGAGGCTAATGAAAAACTGTTTTTT. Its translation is CASSQSPGEANEKLFF.

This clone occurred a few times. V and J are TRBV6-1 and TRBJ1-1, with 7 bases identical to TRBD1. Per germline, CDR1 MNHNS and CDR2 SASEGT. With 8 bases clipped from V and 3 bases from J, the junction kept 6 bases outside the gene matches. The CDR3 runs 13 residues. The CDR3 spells CASARQGYTEAFF. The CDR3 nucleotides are TGTGCCAGCGCGAGACAGGGCTACACTGAAGCTTTCTTT.

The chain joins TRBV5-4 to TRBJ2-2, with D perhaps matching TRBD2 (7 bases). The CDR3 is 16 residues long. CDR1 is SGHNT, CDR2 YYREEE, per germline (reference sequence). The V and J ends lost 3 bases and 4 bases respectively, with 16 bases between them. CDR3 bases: TGTGCCAGCAGCTCCCTCGGCGGGGGCTTCACCGGGGAGCTGTTTTTT. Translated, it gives CASSSLGGGFTGELFF.

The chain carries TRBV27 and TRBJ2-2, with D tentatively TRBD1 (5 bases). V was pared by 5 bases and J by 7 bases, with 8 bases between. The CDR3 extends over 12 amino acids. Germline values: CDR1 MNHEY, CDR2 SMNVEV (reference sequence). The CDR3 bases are TGTGCCAGCAGTCCCCAGGGCGGGGAGCTGTTTTTT. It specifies CASSPQGGELFF.

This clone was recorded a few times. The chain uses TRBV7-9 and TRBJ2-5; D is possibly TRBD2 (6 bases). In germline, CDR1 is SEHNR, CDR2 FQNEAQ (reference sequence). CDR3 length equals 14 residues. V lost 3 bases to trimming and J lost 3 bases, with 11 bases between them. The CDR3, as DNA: TGTGCCAGCAGCTTCTGGGGGGATAAAGAGACCCAGTACTTC. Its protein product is CASSFWGDKETQYF.

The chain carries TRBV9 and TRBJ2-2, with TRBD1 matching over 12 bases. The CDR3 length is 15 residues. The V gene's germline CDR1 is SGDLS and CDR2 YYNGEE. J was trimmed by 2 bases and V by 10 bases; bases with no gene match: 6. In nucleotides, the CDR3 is TGTGCCGCGGGACAGGGGGCCCATAACACCGGGGAGCTGTTTTTT. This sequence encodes CAAGQGAHNTGELFF.

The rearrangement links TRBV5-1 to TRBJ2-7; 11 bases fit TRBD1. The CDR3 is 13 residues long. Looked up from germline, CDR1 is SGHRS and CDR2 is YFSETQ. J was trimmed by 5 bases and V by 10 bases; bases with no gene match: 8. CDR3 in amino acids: CARVGGQGDEQYF. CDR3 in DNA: TGCGCCCGGGTAGGGGGACAGGGGGACGAGCAGTACTTC.

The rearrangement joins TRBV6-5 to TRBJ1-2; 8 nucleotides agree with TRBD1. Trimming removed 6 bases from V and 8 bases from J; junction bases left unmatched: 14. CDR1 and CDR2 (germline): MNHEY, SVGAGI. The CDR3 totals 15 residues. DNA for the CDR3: TGTGCCAGCAGGGCCGCAGGACAGGGTCGAGGAGGCTACACCTTC. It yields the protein CASRAAGQGRGGYTF.

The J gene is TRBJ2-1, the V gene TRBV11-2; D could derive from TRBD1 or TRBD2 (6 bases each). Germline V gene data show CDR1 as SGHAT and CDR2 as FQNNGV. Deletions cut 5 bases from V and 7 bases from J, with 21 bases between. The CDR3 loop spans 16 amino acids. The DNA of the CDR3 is TGTGCCAGCAGCCCCGGTATAGGGGGGTCGGGGAATGAGCAGTTCTTC. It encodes CASSPGIGGSGNEQFF.

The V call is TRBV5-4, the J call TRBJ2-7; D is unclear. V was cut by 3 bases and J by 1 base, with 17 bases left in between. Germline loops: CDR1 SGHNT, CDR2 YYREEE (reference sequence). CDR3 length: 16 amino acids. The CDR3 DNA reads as TGTGCCAGCAGCTCGGAAAGGTCGCGAGCTTCCTACGAGCAGTACTTC. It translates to CASSSERSRASYEQYF.

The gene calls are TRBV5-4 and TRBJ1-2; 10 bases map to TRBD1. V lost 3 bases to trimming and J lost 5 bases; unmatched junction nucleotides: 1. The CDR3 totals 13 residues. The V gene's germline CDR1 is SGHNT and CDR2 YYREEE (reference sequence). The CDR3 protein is CASSSGQGYGYTF. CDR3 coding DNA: TGTGCCAGCAGCTCGGGACAGGGGTATGGCTACACCTTC.

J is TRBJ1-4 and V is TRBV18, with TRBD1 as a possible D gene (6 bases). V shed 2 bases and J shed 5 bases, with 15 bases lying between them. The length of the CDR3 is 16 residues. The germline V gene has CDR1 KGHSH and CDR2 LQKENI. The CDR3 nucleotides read TGTGCCAGCTCACCATGGTTAGCCACAGGGAATGAAAAACTGTTTTTT. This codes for CASSPWLATGNEKLFF. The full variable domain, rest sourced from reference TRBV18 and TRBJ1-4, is NAGVMQNPRHLVRRRGQEARLRCSPMKGHSHVYWYRQLPEEGLKFMVYLQKENIIDESGMPKERFSAEFPKEGPSILRIQQVVRGDSAAYFCASSPWLATGNEKLFFGSGTQLSVL.

The CDR3 nucleotides read TGTGCCAGCAGTTACTCGATAATTTCTGGAAACACCATATATTTT. Translating gives CASSYSIISGNTIYF. The chain recombines TRBV6-5 with TRBJ1-3; D gene ambiguous. The CDR3 is 15 amino acids. CDR1 is MNHEY, CDR2 SVGAGI, per germline. Trimming took 0 bases from V and 1 from J, leaving 7 bases between them.

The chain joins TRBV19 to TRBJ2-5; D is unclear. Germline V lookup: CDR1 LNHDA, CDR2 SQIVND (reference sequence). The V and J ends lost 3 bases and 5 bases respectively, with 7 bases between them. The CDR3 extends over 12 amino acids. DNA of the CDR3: TGTGCCAGTAGTATGGCGAGGGAGACCCAGTACTTC. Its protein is CASSMARETQYF.

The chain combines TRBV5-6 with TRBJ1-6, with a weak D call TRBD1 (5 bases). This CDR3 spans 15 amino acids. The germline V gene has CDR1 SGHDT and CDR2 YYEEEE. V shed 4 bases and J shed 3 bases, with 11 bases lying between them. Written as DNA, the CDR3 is TGTGCCAGCAGCCCTGAGAGGGGCTATAATTCACCCCTCCACTTT. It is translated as CASSPERGYNSPLHF.

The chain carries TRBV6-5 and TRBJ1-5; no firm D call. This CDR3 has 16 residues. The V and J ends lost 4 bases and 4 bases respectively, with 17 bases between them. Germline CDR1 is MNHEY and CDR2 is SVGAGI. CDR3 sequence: CASSSRALGRNQPQHF. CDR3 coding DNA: TGTGCCAGCAGTTCTCGGGCCCTAGGTAGAAATCAGCCCCAGCATTTT.

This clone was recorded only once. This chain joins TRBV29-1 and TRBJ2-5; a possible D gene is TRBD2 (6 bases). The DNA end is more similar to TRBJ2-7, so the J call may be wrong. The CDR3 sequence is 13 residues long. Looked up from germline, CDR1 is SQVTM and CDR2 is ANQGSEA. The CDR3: CSVTRGGVYEQYF. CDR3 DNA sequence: TGCAGCGTGACACGCGGAGGGGTCTACGAGCAGTACTTC.

The CDR3 bases are TGTGCCAGCAGCACACTAGCGGCGGGCCCCCACACAGATACGCAGTATTTT. Encoded protein: CASSTLAAGPHTDTQYF. The chain employs TRBV5-5 and TRBJ2-3; 8 nucleotides agree with TRBD2. After removal of 4 bases from V and 2 bases from J, the junction contained 12 bases not matched to a gene. The CDR3 is made up of 17 amino acids. Looked up from germline, CDR1 is SGHKS and CDR2 is YYEKEE (reference sequence).

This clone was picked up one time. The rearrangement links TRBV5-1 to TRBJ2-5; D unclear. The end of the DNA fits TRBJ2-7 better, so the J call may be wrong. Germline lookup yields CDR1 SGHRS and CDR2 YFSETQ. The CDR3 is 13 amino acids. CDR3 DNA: TGCGCCAGCAGTAAGACACGCTCCTACGAGCAGTACTTC. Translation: CASSKTRSYEQYF.

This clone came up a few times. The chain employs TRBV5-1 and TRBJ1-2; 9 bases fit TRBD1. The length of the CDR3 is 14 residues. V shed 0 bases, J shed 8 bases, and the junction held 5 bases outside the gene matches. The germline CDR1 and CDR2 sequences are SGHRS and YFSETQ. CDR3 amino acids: CASSLGDRVRGYTF. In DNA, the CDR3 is TGCGCCAGCAGCTTGGGGGACAGGGTTCGGGGCTACACCTTC.

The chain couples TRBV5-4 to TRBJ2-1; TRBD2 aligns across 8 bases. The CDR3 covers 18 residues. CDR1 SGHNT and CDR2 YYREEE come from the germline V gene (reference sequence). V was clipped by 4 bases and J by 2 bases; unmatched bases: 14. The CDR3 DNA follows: TGTGCCAGCAGCGGTAGGTTCCTCCCGGGACTAGCCTACAATGAGCAGTTCTTC. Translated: CASSGRFLPGLAYNEQFF.

The CDR3 here is CAAGLPRQYF. The CDR3 region has the DNA TGTGCTGCGGGCCTCCCTAGGCAGTACTTC. This chain connects TRBV30 to TRBJ2-5; perhaps TRBD2 as D (5 bases). Germline V gene data show CDR1 as GTSNPN and CDR2 as SVGIG (reference sequence). The CDR3 consists of 10 residues. The whole variable domain, remainder taken from reference TRBV30 and TRBJ2-5, is SQTIHQWPATLVQPVGSPLSLECTVEGTSNPNLYWYRQAAGRGLQLLFYSVGIGQISSEVPQNLSASRPQDRQFILSSKKLLLSDSGFYLCAAGLPRQYFGPGTRLLVL.

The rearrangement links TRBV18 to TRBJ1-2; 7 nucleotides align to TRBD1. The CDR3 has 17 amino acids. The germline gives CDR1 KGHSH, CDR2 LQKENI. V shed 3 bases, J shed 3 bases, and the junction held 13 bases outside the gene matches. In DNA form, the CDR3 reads TGTGCCAGCTCACCCTTCCCCAGGACAGGTGAAGACTATGGCTACACCTTC. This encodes CASSPFPRTGEDYGYTF.

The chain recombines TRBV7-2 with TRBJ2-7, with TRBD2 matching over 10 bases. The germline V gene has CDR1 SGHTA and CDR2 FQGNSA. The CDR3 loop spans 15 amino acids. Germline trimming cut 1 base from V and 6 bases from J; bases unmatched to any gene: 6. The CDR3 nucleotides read TGTGCCAGCAGCTTAGTACCAGCGGGAGGGGCCGAGCAGTACTTC. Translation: CASSLVPAGGAEQYF.

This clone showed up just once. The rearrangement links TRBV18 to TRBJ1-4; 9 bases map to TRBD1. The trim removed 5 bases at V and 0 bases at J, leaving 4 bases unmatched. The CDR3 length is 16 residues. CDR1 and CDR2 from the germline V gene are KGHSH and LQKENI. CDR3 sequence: CASSSRQGATNEKLFF. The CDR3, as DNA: TGTGCCAGCTCAAGTAGACAGGGGGCAACTAATGAAAAACTGTTTTTT.

This CDR3 is CASSVVEGTQYF. CDR3 nucleotide sequence: TGTGCCAGCAGTGTAGTGGAAGGGACCCAGTACTTC. The gene calls are TRBV6-5 and TRBJ2-5; D ambiguous. From germline, CDR1 is MNHEY and CDR2 SVGAGI. CDR3 length: 12 amino acids. The ends were cut back, 5 bases at V and 7 bases at J, with 11 bases in the middle.

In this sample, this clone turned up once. DNA of the CDR3: TGTGCCTCTACGGGACAGGGGTTCGAGCAGTACTTC. This sequence encodes CASTGQGFEQYF. The rearrangement uses TRBV28 and TRBJ2-7; 10 nucleotides align to TRBD1. The V gene end was trimmed by 11 bases and the J gene end by 6 bases; junction bases not matched to a gene: 7. This CDR3 is built from 12 residues. Germline values: CDR1 MDHEN, CDR2 SYDVKM.

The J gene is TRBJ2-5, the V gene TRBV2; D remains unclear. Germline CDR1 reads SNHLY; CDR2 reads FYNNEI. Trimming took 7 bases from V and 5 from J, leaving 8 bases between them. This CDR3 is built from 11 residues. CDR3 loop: CASTLRETQYF. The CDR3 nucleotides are TGTGCCAGCACCCTTCGGGAGACCCAGTACTTC.

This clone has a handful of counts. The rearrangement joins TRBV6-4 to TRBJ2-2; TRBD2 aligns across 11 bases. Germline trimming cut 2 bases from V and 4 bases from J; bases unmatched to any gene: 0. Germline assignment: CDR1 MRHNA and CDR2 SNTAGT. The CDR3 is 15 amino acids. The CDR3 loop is CASSDTSGGTGELFF. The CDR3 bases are TGTGCCAGCAGTGACACTAGCGGGGGCACCGGGGAGCTGTTTTTT.